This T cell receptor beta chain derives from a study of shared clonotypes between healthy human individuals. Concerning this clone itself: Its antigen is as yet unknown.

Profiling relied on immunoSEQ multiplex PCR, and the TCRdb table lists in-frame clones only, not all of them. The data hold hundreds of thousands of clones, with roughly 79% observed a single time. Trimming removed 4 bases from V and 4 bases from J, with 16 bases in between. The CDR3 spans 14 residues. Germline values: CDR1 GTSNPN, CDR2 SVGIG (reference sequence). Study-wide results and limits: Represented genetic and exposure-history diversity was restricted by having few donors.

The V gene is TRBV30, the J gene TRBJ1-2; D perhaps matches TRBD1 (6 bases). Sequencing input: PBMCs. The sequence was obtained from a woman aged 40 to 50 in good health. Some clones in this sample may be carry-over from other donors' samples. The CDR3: CAWTIWGQGYGYTF. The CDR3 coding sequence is TGTGCCTGGACTATATGGGGGCAGGGCTATGGCTACACCTTC.